What follows are 26 T cell receptor beta chains derived from one specimen sequenced in a study of T cells after yellow fever vaccination (dated 2019 in TCRdb). Libraries were prepared through 5' RACE. TCRdb names Illumina NovaSeq 6000 as the instrument used. TCRdb trimmed public reads at Q25 via fastp, called clones via MiXCR and kept in-frame beta chains. Each record represents a unique CDR3 protein, reported with the most common genes and DNA among its rows. The table for this sample lists 250,000 to 300,000 distinct CDR3 sequences; 7.5% to 9.5% of them were counted only once. The ten top clones hold about 3.7% of the sample. What this sample's treatment or condition label stands for: live attenuated yellow fever vaccine strain. This specimen was CD4+ T cells sorted from PBMCs, taken 5 days after the yellow fever booster vaccination. Source of these receptors: a man aged 18-30 years who received the YFV17D yellow fever vaccine.

This clonotype was detected only a few times. V usage is TRBV6-2 or TRBV6-3 and J usage is TRBJ2-5, with TRBD1 identical over 8 bases. Germline V gene data show CDR1 as MNHEY and CDR2 as SVGEGT. V shed 6 bases and J 1 base; nucleotides not matched to a gene: 10. The CDR3 is 16 amino acids. This chain's CDR3 is CASRTTGGSLQETQYF. The DNA of the CDR3 is TGTGCCAGCAGAACAACAGGGGGGAGCCTCCAAGAGACCCAGTACTTC.

The chain carries TRBV9 and TRBJ1-1; D not resolved. This CDR3 region has 13 residues. Trimming cost V 4 bases and J 1 base, with 8 bases left between them. Germline values: CDR1 SGDLS, CDR2 YYNGEE. The CDR3 region is CASSLGWNTEAFF. The CDR3 nucleotides are TGTGCCAGCAGCCTCGGGTGGAACACTGAAGCTTTCTTT.

This clonotype has at least ten counts. V usage is TRBV9 and J usage is TRBJ2-3; D is ambiguous. V was clipped by 3 bases and J by 2 bases, with 10 bases between them. Looked up from germline, CDR1 is SGDLS and CDR2 is YYNGEE. The CDR3 covers 14 residues. CDR3 in amino acids: CASSGGLLTDTQYF. The CDR3 coding sequence is TGTGCCAGCAGCGGTGGGCTCCTCACAGATACGCAGTATTTT.

This clonotype came up a few times. The chain employs TRBV6-6 and TRBJ2-7, with a tentative D call TRBD2 (5 bases). The CDR3 has 14 amino acids. Germline loops: CDR1 MNHNY, CDR2 SVGAGI (reference sequence). Trimming cost V 2 bases and J 1 base, with 9 bases left between them. CDR3 nucleotide sequence: TGTGCCAGCAGTTACGTCAGCGGATCCTACGAGCAGTACTTC. Encoded protein: CASSYVSGSYEQYF.

In its sample, this clonotype was seen a few times. The rearrangement uses TRBV7-2 and TRBJ2-1; 9 nucleotides agree with TRBD2. The CDR3 covers 16 residues. Germline-derived CDR1 and CDR2 are SGHTA and FQGNSA. Trimming took 6 bases from V and 6 from J; bases not matched to a gene: 12. DNA for the CDR3: TGTGCCAGCAGAACAGCCCCCAGCGGGGGGATCAATGAGCAGTTCTTC. Amino acids: CASRTAPSGGINEQFF.

The chain combines TRBV2 with TRBJ2-7; D may be TRBD1 or TRBD2 (6 bases each). With 11 bases removed from V and 4 bases from J, the gap between germline ends came to 15 bases. Germline CDR1 reads SNHLY; CDR2 reads FYNNEI. This CDR3 comprises 12 residues. For the CDR3, the DNA is TGTGCCGGCGGCGGGACAAGATACGAGCAGTACTTC. Amino acids: CAGGGTRYEQYF. The full variable domain, completed using reference TRBV2 and TRBJ2-7, is EPEVTQTPSHQVTQMGQEVILRCVPISNHLYFYWYRQILGQKVEFLVSFYNNEISEKSEIFDDQFSVERPDGSNFTLKIRSTKLEDSAMYFCAGGGTRYEQYFGPGTRLTVT.

This clonotype was observed a handful of times. This chain connects TRBV29-1 to TRBJ1-3; no clear D gene. The CDR3 covers 14 residues. Germline-derived CDR1 and CDR2 are SQVTM and ANQGSEA. Trimming stripped 3 bases from V and 4 bases from J, with 13 bases between. CDR3 bases: TGCAGCGTTGATGCCGGGGTAGGGGGAAACACCATATATTTT. As protein: CSVDAGVGGNTIYF.

This clonotype was observed a handful of times. The chain has TRBV28 and TRBJ1-2; unclear D gene. Germline V gene sequence: CDR1 MDHEN, CDR2 SYDVKM. V was shortened by 4 bases and J by 8 bases, with 8 bases between the two germline ends. This CDR3 region has 11 residues. The CDR3 DNA sequence: TGTGCCAGCAGTTCACGGCAGGGCTACACCTTC. This encodes CASSSRQGYTF.

This clonotype was picked up a small number of times. The DNA for the CDR3 is TGTGCCAGCAGCTTGCGGGGGGAGTTTGCAGATACGCAGTATTTT. Its translation: CASSLRGEFADTQYF. The gene calls are TRBV9 and TRBJ2-3, with 8 bases aligning to TRBD2. V trimming: 4 bases; J trimming: 4 bases; junction bases outside the gene matches: 8. There are 15 residues in the CDR3. Germline CDR1 and CDR2: SGDLS and YYNGEE.

V is TRBV20-1 and J is TRBJ2-3, with D perhaps matching TRBD2 (6 bases). The V end was cut by 5 bases, the J end by 1 base, with 13 bases between. Germline CDR1 reads DFQATT; CDR2 reads SNEGSKA (reference sequence). The length of the CDR3 is 14 residues. CDR3 protein: CSAPTSFRTDTQYF. Written as DNA, the CDR3 is TGCAGTGCTCCGACTAGTTTTCGCACAGATACGCAGTATTTT.

The rearrangement uses TRBV4-1 and TRBJ1-6; TRBD1 matches 8 bases. The CDR3 consists of 18 residues. V was clipped by 2 bases and J by 0 bases; unmatched bases: 6. Germline V lookup: CDR1 MGHRA, CDR2 YSYEKL. This CDR3 is CASSQMTGASSYNSPLHF. The CDR3 nucleotides are TGCGCCAGCAGCCAAATGACAGGGGCGAGCTCCTATAATTCACCCCTCCACTTT.

The chain is built from TRBV6-2 or TRBV6-3 and TRBJ2-1, with D unclear. CDR3 size: 11 residues. Germline V CDR1 and CDR2: MNHEY, SVGEGT. Deletions cut 2 bases from V and 10 bases from J, with 6 bases between. As DNA, the CDR3 is TGTGCCAGCAGTTACGGCCCCGAGCAGTTCTTC. Protein: CASSYGPEQFF.

This clonotype appeared many times. The chain combines TRBV4-3 with TRBJ2-3; D may be TRBD2 (6 bases). The V end was cut by 1 base, the J end by 0 bases, with 17 bases between. Germline V CDR1 and CDR2: LGHNA, YSLEER. The CDR3 is 18 residues long. The CDR3 sequence: CASSQVRGRDSSTDTQYF. CDR3 bases: TGCGCCAGCAGCCAAGTAAGGGGCCGGGACTCCAGCACAGATACGCAGTATTTT.

This clonotype was observed a handful of times. In nucleotides, the CDR3 is TGTGCCACCGGACAAATGAACACTGAAGCTTTCTTT. Residues: CATGQMNTEAFF. The rearrangement joins TRBV11-2 to TRBJ1-1; tentatively, D is TRBD1 (5 bases). The germline CDR1 and CDR2 sequences are SGHAT and FQNNGV. The CDR3 totals 12 residues. V was shortened by 10 bases and J by 0 bases, with 9 bases between the two germline ends.

J is TRBJ1-3 and V is TRBV9; D not certain. The CDR3 extends over 16 amino acids. Trimming removed 4 bases from V and 0 bases from J, with 14 bases in between. CDR1 and CDR2 (germline): SGDLS, YYNGEE. The CDR3 region has the DNA TGTGCCAGCAGCCCCCACGGACCCCGCTCTGGAAACACCATATATTTT. It specifies CASSPHGPRSGNTIYF.

The V and J genes are TRBV7-2 and TRBJ1-1; D not resolved. Germline CDR1 SGHTA, CDR2 FQGNSA. V was trimmed by 5 bases and J by 0 bases, leaving 10 bases between them. This CDR3 is 14 amino acids long. CDR3 DNA sequence: TGTGCCAGCAGCCCCAGGTTCCTGAACACTGAAGCTTTCTTT. It codes for CASSPRFLNTEAFF.

This clonotype was found a few times. The chain links TRBV9 to TRBJ1-4; D gene uncertain. Germline V gene lookup returns CDR1 SGDLS and CDR2 YYNGEE. This CDR3 comprises 14 residues. V was pared by 0 bases and J by 11 bases, with 14 bases between. CDR3 residues: CASSVDGRAGKLFF. CDR3 in DNA: TGTGCCAGCAGCGTAGATGGACGGGCGGGGAAACTGTTTTTT.

There are many counts of this clonotype. The genes are TRBV4-1 and TRBJ1-1; 8 bases align to TRBD1. Germline-derived CDR1 and CDR2 are MGHRA and YSYEKL. Losses at the gene ends were 4 bases for V and 2 bases for J; bases not matched to a gene: 6. The CDR3 extends over 15 amino acids. This chain's CDR3 is CASSLGGTGNTEAFF. The CDR3 DNA reads TGCGCCAGCAGCCTGGGAGGGACAGGAAACACTGAAGCTTTCTTT.

This clonotype turned up a few times. This chain connects TRBV28 to TRBJ2-4; D is possibly TRBD1 or TRBD2 (6 bases each). Germline values: CDR1 MDHEN, CDR2 SYDVKM. V was shortened by 3 bases and J by 4 bases, with 19 bases between the two germline ends. This CDR3 has 17 amino acids. The CDR3 DNA sequence: TGTGCCAGCAGTTTGAGAGTTGGTCGGGGGCCGAAAAACATTCAGTACTTC. It translates to CASSLRVGRGPKNIQYF.

V usage is TRBV25-1 and J usage is TRBJ2-5, with D possibly matching TRBD1 (6 bases). Between the trimmed V and J ends, which lost 2 bases and 5 bases, there was a span of 18 bases. From germline, CDR1 is MGHDK and CDR2 SYGVNS. The CDR3 is 16 amino acids. CDR3 amino acids: CASSEGGRGSSETQYF. The CDR3 DNA follows: TGTGCCAGCAGTGAAGGGGGCCGAGGAAGCTCTGAGACCCAGTACTTC.

V usage is TRBV19 and J usage is TRBJ1-5, with D possibly being TRBD1 (5 bases). From germline, CDR1 is LNHDA and CDR2 SQIVND (reference sequence). The V end lost 1 base, the J end lost 6 bases, and 16 bases lay between the germline ends. This CDR3 has 16 amino acids. In DNA, the CDR3 is TGTGCCAGTAGTATAGTGAAAGGGGCTAGCGGTCAGCCCCAGCATTTT. Amino acids: CASSIVKGASGQPQHF.

This clonotype was detected only a few times. The genes are TRBV5-1 and TRBJ1-4; D possibly corresponds to TRBD1 (6 bases). The V gene lost 6 bases and the J gene lost 5 bases, with 11 bases spanning the gap. This CDR3 is built from 13 residues. The germline V gene has CDR1 SGHRS and CDR2 YFSETQ. The CDR3 loop is CASKGGENEKLFF. CDR3 DNA sequence: TGCGCCAGCAAAGGGGGGGAAAATGAAAAACTGTTTTTT.

The gene calls are TRBV10-3 and TRBJ2-1, with 9 bases aligning to TRBD2. V gave up 6 bases and J gave up 5 bases; unmatched junction bases: 8. The germline CDR1 and CDR2 sequences are ENHRY and SYGVKD. The CDR3 loop spans 15 amino acids. CDR3 sequence (DNA): TGTGCCATCAGGGGAGCGGGGGGCCGGAACAATGAGCAGTTCTTC. Its protein is CAIRGAGGRNNEQFF.

The chain combines TRBV18 with TRBJ2-1; 11 nucleotides match TRBD2. The V gene's germline CDR1 is KGHSH and CDR2 LQKENI. The CDR3 has 15 amino acids. The V gene end was trimmed by 3 bases and the J gene end by 6 bases; junction bases not matched to a gene: 4. The CDR3 sequence: CASSPGLAGGNEQFF. For the CDR3, the DNA is TGTGCCAGCTCACCCGGGCTAGCGGGGGGCAATGAGCAGTTCTTC.

This clonotype was found many times. The chain employs TRBV2 and TRBJ1-2; tentative D call: TRBD1 (5 bases). Germline CDR1 SNHLY, CDR2 FYNNEI. With 5 bases removed from V and 8 bases from J, the gap between germline ends came to 12 bases. This CDR3 spans 12 amino acids. The CDR3 DNA reads TGTGCCAGCAGTCCCTCCGGGGCCGGCTACACCTTC. Protein sequence: CASSPSGAGYTF.

In this sample, this clonotype turned up a few times. The gene calls are TRBV7-6 and TRBJ2-3; possibly TRBD2 for D (6 bases). This CDR3 is 16 amino acids long. Germline values: CDR1 SGHVS, CDR2 FNYEAQ. V dropped 1 base and J dropped 1 base, with 12 bases sitting between them. The CDR3 DNA reads as TGTGCCAGCAGCTTAGTTTCTCGGGACTGCACAGATACGCAGTATTTT. This translates into CASSLVSRDCTDTQYF.